These T cell receptor beta chains were read from a single sample in a study of blood T cell repertoires in COVID-19. Libraries were prepared by immunoSEQ multiplex PCR; TCRdb keeps only in-frame clonotypes and omits some of them. Among tens of thousands of clones listed, about 85% were seen once. Sequencing was performed on peripheral blood. These receptor sequences come from a human donor with acute or convalescent COVID-19. The donor label of this sample is uncertain. The CDR3 runs from the conserved cysteine through the conserved F or W. Fields, in order: D gene, clone size, V gene, J gene, CDR3 DNA, CDR3 protein. D genes are given only for firm matches. Size tells how often a clone was seen (once, few, many) or the class of an expanded clone, and some rows leave it out.

d_call: TRBD1; clone_size: NA; v_call: TRBV6-5; j_call: TRBJ1-6; cdr3_nt: TGTGCCAGCAGTTACGGGACAGGGCCCTCACCCCTCCACTTT; cdr3_aa: CASSYGTGPSPLHF
d_call: NA; clone_size: NA; v_call: TRBV7-3; j_call: TRBJ2-1; cdr3_nt: TGTGCCAGCAGCTCTGGGGGGAATGAGCAGTTCTTC; cdr3_aa: CASSSGGNEQFF
d_call: NA; clone_size: NA; v_call: TRBV28; j_call: TRBJ1-2; cdr3_nt: TGTGCCAGCAGTTTTATGGGACAAGCTAACTATGGCTACACCTTC; cdr3_aa: CASSFMGQANYGYTF
d_call: TRBD1; clone_size: few; v_call: TRBV14; j_call: TRBJ1-2; cdr3_nt: TGTGCCAGCAGCCAGAGACAGGGGGATAACTATGGCTACACCTTC; cdr3_aa: CASSQRQGDNYGYTF
d_call: NA; clone_size: few; v_call: TRBV21-1; j_call: TRBJ1-2; cdr3_nt: TGTGCCAGCAGCAAAGACGACAGGGGGTATGGCTACACCTTC; cdr3_aa: CASSKDDRGYGYTF
d_call: NA; clone_size: few; v_call: TRBV5-1; j_call: TRBJ1-1; cdr3_nt: TGCGCCAGCAGCTTTGAGGGTTCGGGCACTGAAGCTTTCTTT; cdr3_aa: CASSFEGSGTEAFF
d_call: NA; clone_size: NA; v_call: TRBV5-4; j_call: TRBJ1-1; cdr3_nt: TGTGCCAGCAGCTTGACAGGGAACACTGAAGCTTTCTTT; cdr3_aa: CASSLTGNTEAFF
d_call: NA; clone_size: once; v_call: TRBV6-5; j_call: TRBJ1-2; cdr3_nt: TGTGCCAGCAGTTATGGCGGGAGTGGCTACACCTTC; cdr3_aa: CASSYGGSGYTF
d_call: NA; clone_size: NA; v_call: TRBV29-1; j_call: TRBJ2-5; cdr3_nt: TGCAGCGTTGGTTATTCCGGGGGGCCCCAAGAGACCCAGTACTTC; cdr3_aa: CSVGYSGGPQETQYF
d_call: TRBD1; clone_size: NA; v_call: TRBV28; j_call: TRBJ1-4; cdr3_nt: TGTGCCAGCAGTCCTCTCGGGACAGGGTCATCTAATGAAAAACTGTTTTTT; cdr3_aa: CASSPLGTGSSNEKLFF
d_call: NA; clone_size: NA; v_call: TRBV6-5; j_call: TRBJ1-1; cdr3_nt: TGTGCCAGCAGCCGCTCGTGGGCGAACACTGAAGCTTTCTTT; cdr3_aa: CASSRSWANTEAFF
d_call: NA; clone_size: NA; v_call: TRBV6-6; j_call: TRBJ2-7; cdr3_nt: TGTGCCAGCAGGTTGGCGGACAGAGAATACGAGCAGTACTTC; cdr3_aa: CASRLADREYEQYF
d_call: TRBD1; clone_size: NA; v_call: TRBV4-3; j_call: TRBJ2-1; cdr3_nt: TGCGCCAGCAGCCAAGAGGGACAGGGGGCGGGTGAGCAGTTCTTC; cdr3_aa: CASSQEGQGAGEQFF
d_call: NA; clone_size: NA; v_call: TRBV10-3; j_call: TRBJ2-7; cdr3_nt: TGTGCCATCAGTGAGTCGGATAGACTACCATACGAGCAGTACTTC; cdr3_aa: CAISESDRLPYEQYF